The present T cell receptor (beta chain) was sequenced within a study of siplizumab effects on memory and regulatory T cells. V shed 2 bases, J shed 5 bases, and the junction held 7 bases outside the gene matches. Looked up from germline, CDR1 is KGHSH and CDR2 is LQKENI. The CDR3 covers 16 residues. Data came from immunoSEQ multiplex PCR; TCRdb stores just in-frame clones and leaves some out. The sample has around 97,000 clones, about 95% seen once. Only one count was recorded for this clone. The specimen was non-Treg CD4+ T cells sorted from blood. This clonotype was sampled from a human donor in good health. The chain joins TRBV18 to TRBJ2-5, with 11 bases that match TRBD2. CDR3 residues: CASSPSTSGMVETQYF. Here the CDR3 DNA reads TGTGCCAGCTCACCATCGACTAGCGGGATGGTGGAGACCCAGTACTTC. The variable domain in full, completed from reference TRBV18 and TRBJ2-5, reads NAGVMQNPRHLVRRRGQEARLRCSPMKGHSHVYWYRQLPEEGLKFMVYLQKENIIDESGMPKERFSAEFPKEGPSILRIQQVVRGDSAAYFCASSPSTSGMVETQYFGPGTRLLVL.